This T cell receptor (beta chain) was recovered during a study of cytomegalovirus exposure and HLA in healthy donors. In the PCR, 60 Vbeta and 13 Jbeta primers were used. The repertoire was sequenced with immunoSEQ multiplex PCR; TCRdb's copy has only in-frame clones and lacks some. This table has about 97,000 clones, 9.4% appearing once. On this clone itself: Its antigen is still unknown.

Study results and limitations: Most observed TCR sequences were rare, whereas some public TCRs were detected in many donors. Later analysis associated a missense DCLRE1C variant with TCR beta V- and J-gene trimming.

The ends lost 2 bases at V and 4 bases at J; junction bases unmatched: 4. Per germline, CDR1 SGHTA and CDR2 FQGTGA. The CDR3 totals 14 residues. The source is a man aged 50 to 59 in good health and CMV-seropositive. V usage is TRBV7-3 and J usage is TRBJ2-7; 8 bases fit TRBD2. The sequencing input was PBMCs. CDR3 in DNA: TGTGCCAGCAGCTTAGAAGCGGGAGTATACGAGCAGTACTTC. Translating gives CASSLEAGVYEQYF.